Below are 32 T cell receptor beta chains sequenced from a single sample in a study of blood T cell repertoires in COVID-19 (dated by TCRdb to about 2020). The method was the immunoSEQ multiplex PCR assay. The source is immuneACCESS, and TCRdb retained only in-frame sequences with V and J called. Part of the clones is not carried over; for the studies checked, unresolved V genes explain less than half of this, and the remainder is unexplained. This sample lists around 200,000 clones; around 90% were detected once. In total, the top ten clones hold about 1.2% of the sample. The sequencing sample was made of PBMCs or T cells enriched from blood (not recorded which). The origin of the receptors is a man aged 25 to 40 who had recovered from COVID-19.

The chain recombines TRBV10-1 with TRBJ2-5, with 7 bases fitting TRBD1. The V gene's germline CDR1 is WNHNN and CDR2 SYGVQD (reference sequence). J gave up 1 base and V 5 bases, and 4 bases lay outside the gene matches. This CDR3 region has 14 residues. DNA for the CDR3: TGCGCCAGCAGTTCCTGGGACAGCCAAGAGACCCAGTACTTC. Translation gives CASSSWDSQETQYF.

The chain has TRBV18 and TRBJ1-1; the D gene is possibly TRBD1 (5 bases). This CDR3 region has 13 residues. The germline CDR1 and CDR2 sequences are KGHSH and LQKENI. V was cut by 3 bases and J by 7 bases, with 12 bases left in between. The CDR3 coding sequence is TGTGCCAGCTCACCGGGGCCGAGCCGTGAAGCTTTCTTT. Its protein is CASSPGPSREAFF.

V is TRBV18 and J is TRBJ2-1, with a possible D match to TRBD2 (5 bases). The germline V gene has CDR1 KGHSH and CDR2 LQKENI. This CDR3 comprises 17 residues. Trimming pared 1 base from V and 6 bases from J, leaving 19 bases between. Written as DNA, the CDR3 is TGTGCCAGCTCACCACTCCCGGGGAGCCCCAAGGCCAATGAGCAGTTCTTC. Its protein is CASSPLPGSPKANEQFF. Filled out from reference TRBV18 and TRBJ2-1, the complete variable domain reads NAGVMQNPRHLVRRRGQEARLRCSPMKGHSHVYWYRQLPEEGLKFMVYLQKENIIDESGMPKERFSAEFPKEGPSILRIQQVVRGDSAAYFCASSPLPGSPKANEQFFGPGTRLTVL.

The rearrangement uses TRBV18 and TRBJ2-7; TRBD1 might be the D (5 bases). Trimming removed 6 bases at V and 9 bases at J, with 15 bases between. CDR1 is KGHSH and CDR2 is LQKENI in the germline V gene. The CDR3 is made up of 12 amino acids. The CDR3 here is CASSQLGHWQYF. DNA of the CDR3: TGTGCCAGCTCTCAACTCGGACACTGGCAGTACTTC.

J is TRBJ1-1 and V is TRBV11-3; 7 bases match TRBD1. V lost 4 bases to trimming and J lost 3 bases; unmatched junction nucleotides: 2. Per germline, CDR1 SGHNT and CDR2 YENEEA. This CDR3 has 13 amino acids. The CDR3: CASSSQGDTEAFF. The CDR3 coding sequence is TGTGCCAGCAGCTCGCAGGGGGACACTGAAGCTTTCTTT.

This chain links TRBV6-5 with TRBJ1-5; possible D gene TRBD1, 5 bases. CDR3 length: 14 amino acids. CDR1 MNHEY and CDR2 SVGAGI come from the germline V gene. Deletions cut 6 bases from V and 7 bases from J, with 16 bases between. CDR3 DNA: TGTGCCAGCAGCTCTGTCGGGAGGGGACAGCCCCAGCATTTT. Its translation: CASSSVGRGQPQHF.

The genes are TRBV13 and TRBJ2-1, with D perhaps TRBD2 (6 bases). CDR1 PRHDT and CDR2 FYEKMQ come from the germline V gene (reference sequence). This CDR3 has 15 amino acids. Trimming stripped 5 bases from V and 3 bases from J, with 14 bases between. The CDR3 loop is CASSRSGFSYNEQFF. The DNA for the CDR3 is TGTGCCAGCAGCCGAAGCGGGTTCAGCTACAATGAGCAGTTCTTC.

This clone was found once. The V call is TRBV19, the J call TRBJ2-1; 8 nucleotides match TRBD2. The CDR3 sequence is 13 residues long. V gave up 7 bases and J gave up 8 bases; unmatched junction bases: 7. Germline V gives CDR1 LNHDA, CDR2 SQIVND (reference sequence). The CDR3, as DNA: TGTGCCAGTAAACGGGAGGGCCGCGATGAGCAGTTCTTC. Protein: CASKREGRDEQFF.

The chain recombines TRBV18 with TRBJ2-4; 8 bases are shared with TRBD2. This CDR3 is built from 16 residues. V lost 6 bases to trimming and J lost 0 bases; unmatched junction nucleotides: 7. CDR1 and CDR2 from the germline V gene are KGHSH and LQKENI. In nucleotides, the CDR3 is TGTGCCAGCTCTTCGAGCGGGAGTGTAGCCAAAAACATTCAGTACTTC. Translation: CASSSSGSVAKNIQYF.

This rearrangement joins TRBV5-1 to TRBJ2-7; 8 bases align to TRBD1. CDR3 length: 14 residues. The V gene end was trimmed by 4 bases and the J gene end by 3 bases; junction bases not matched to a gene: 6. The germline gives CDR1 SGHRS, CDR2 YFSETQ. CDR3 residues: CASSLAGQGYEQYF. The CDR3 coding sequence is TGCGCCAGCAGCCTAGCCGGACAGGGCTACGAGCAGTACTTC.

The gene calls are TRBV7-2 and TRBJ2-1; TRBD2 might be the D (6 bases). CDR3 length: 16 amino acids. Trimming cost V 1 base and J 7 bases, with 17 bases left between them. In germline, CDR1 is SGHTA, CDR2 FQGNSA. CDR3 DNA sequence: TGTGCCAGCAGCTTAGTAAGGGACTCTTTTTGGAATGAGCAGTTCTTC. It encodes CASSLVRDSFWNEQFF.

This chain links TRBV3-1 (or the pseudogene TRBV3-2) with TRBJ1-1; the match to TRBD1 covers 8 bases. The CDR3 spans 17 residues. The trim removed 4 bases at V and 0 bases at J, leaving 10 bases unmatched. Germline CDR1 is LGHDT and CDR2 is YNNKEL (reference sequence). The CDR3 region has the DNA TGTGCCAGCAGCCCCCTGACAGGGGTACTCATGAACACTGAAGCTTTCTTT. Protein product: CASSPLTGVLMNTEAFF.

This chain connects TRBV27 to TRBJ2-7, with a possible D match to TRBD2 (5 bases). V was shortened by 2 bases and J by 7 bases, with 15 bases between the two germline ends. This CDR3 is 14 amino acids long. Germline V gene data show CDR1 as MNHEY and CDR2 as SMNVEV (reference sequence). In nucleotides, the CDR3 is TGTGCCAGCAGTTTAGAGGGTGGAGGACGGGAGCAGTACTTC. Translated, it gives CASSLEGGGREQYF.

CDR3 amino acids: CASSLGVRFETQYF. DNA for the CDR3: TGTGCCAGCAGCTTGGGAGTCAGGTTTGAGACCCAGTACTTC. The chain couples TRBV5-4 to TRBJ2-5, with unresolved D. Germline V gives CDR1 SGHNT, CDR2 YYREEE (reference sequence). V lost 0 bases to trimming and J lost 5 bases, with 11 bases between them. The CDR3 has 14 residues.

The chain is built from TRBV18 and TRBJ1-3; weak D call: TRBD1 (5 bases). Per germline, CDR1 KGHSH and CDR2 LQKENI. The V end lost 2 bases, the J end lost 0 bases, and 14 bases lay between the germline ends. CDR3 length equals 17 residues. CDR3 DNA: TGTGCCAGCTCACCAGAATGGGGCGGGAGCTCTGGAAACACCATATATTTT. It is translated as CASSPEWGGSSGNTIYF. Drawing the rest from reference TRBV18 and TRBJ1-3, the complete variable domain is NAGVMQNPRHLVRRRGQEARLRCSPMKGHSHVYWYRQLPEEGLKFMVYLQKENIIDESGMPKERFSAEFPKEGPSILRIQQVVRGDSAAYFCASSPEWGGSSGNTIYFGEGSWLTVV.

This CDR3 reads CASSHQFTGGNTGELFF. CDR3 DNA sequence: TGTGCCAGCAGCCACCAGTTCACGGGAGGTAACACCGGGGAGCTGTTTTTT. The chain uses TRBV11-3 and TRBJ2-2; 7 nucleotides align to TRBD2. J lost 2 bases, V lost 5 bases, and 11 bases had no gene match. The CDR3 is 17 amino acids. Germline V gives CDR1 SGHNT, CDR2 YENEEA.

The chain links TRBV5-4 to TRBJ1-3; D remains unclear. Germline V CDR1 and CDR2: SGHNT, YYREEE (reference sequence). CDR3 length: 13 residues. Trimming pared 4 bases from V and 0 bases from J, leaving 5 bases between. The CDR3, as DNA: TGTGCCAGCAGCCCTAACTCTGGAAACACCATATATTTT. It translates to CASSPNSGNTIYF.

This clone occurred once. V gene TRBV19 combines with J gene TRBJ2-4, with 7 bases aligning to TRBD1. The CDR3 consists of 16 residues. Germline V gene data show CDR1 as LNHDA and CDR2 as SQIVND (reference sequence). With V trimmed by 3 bases and J by 0 bases, 5 bases remained unmatched. The CDR3 DNA is TGTGCCAGTAGTATTTCAGGGACAGTAGCCAAAAACATTCAGTACTTC. Its translation is CASSISGTVAKNIQYF.

The V gene is TRBV19, the J gene TRBJ1-5, with 9 bases fitting TRBD1. Germline V lookup: CDR1 LNHDA, CDR2 SQIVND (reference sequence). Trimming at V came to 9 bases and at J to 2 bases, leaving 14 bases not matched to a gene. This CDR3 spans 17 amino acids. The CDR3 DNA sequence: TGTGCCAGCCACCCGGGACAGGGTATCAGTGGCAATCAGCCCCAGCATTTT. Translating gives CASHPGQGISGNQPQHF.

About this clone: A clone one base away is much larger, so this may be a read error. The gene calls are TRBV27 and TRBJ1-6; D is ambiguous. V gave up 2 bases and J gave up 0 bases, with 5 bases separating them. The CDR3 length is 15 residues. Germline V gene sequence: CDR1 MNHEY, CDR2 SMNVEV (reference sequence). CDR3: CASSLGSSYNSPLHF. CDR3 nucleotides: TGTGCCAGCAGTTTAGGGAGCTCCTATAATTCACCCCTCCACTTT.

V usage is TRBV7-9 and J usage is TRBJ2-7, with D possibly being TRBD1 (5 bases). This CDR3 contains 13 residues. Trimming pared 1 base from V and 3 bases from J, leaving 7 bases between. Germline V gene sequence: CDR1 SEHNR, CDR2 FQNEAQ (reference sequence). CDR3 residues: CASSLEGYYEQYF. In nucleotides, the CDR3 is TGTGCCAGCAGCTTAGAGGGGTACTACGAGCAGTACTTC.

The genes are TRBV18 and TRBJ1-1; possible D gene TRBD1, 6 bases. Between the trimmed V and J ends, which lost 1 base and 0 bases, there was a span of 15 bases. The CDR3 is made up of 17 amino acids. Germline V gene data show CDR1 as KGHSH and CDR2 as LQKENI. The chain's CDR3 is CASSPRQGSIMNTEAFF. In nucleotides, the CDR3 is TGTGCCAGCTCACCACGGCAGGGGAGTATCATGAACACTGAAGCTTTCTTT.

Only a few counts were recorded for this clone. The chain recombines TRBV18 with TRBJ2-1; 15 nucleotides line up with TRBD2. Unmatched junction bases numbered 10, after V lost 2 bases and J lost 5 bases. This CDR3 spans 19 amino acids. The germline V gene encodes CDR1 KGHSH and CDR2 LQKENI. The CDR3 region is CASSPKGTSGRRIDNEQFF. Here the CDR3 DNA reads TGTGCCAGCTCACCAAAAGGGACTAGCGGGAGGCGCATTGACAATGAGCAGTTCTTC. Based on the CDR3 plus reference TRBV18 and TRBJ2-1, the full variable domain is NAGVMQNPRHLVRRRGQEARLRCSPMKGHSHVYWYRQLPEEGLKFMVYLQKENIIDESGMPKERFSAEFPKEGPSILRIQQVVRGDSAAYFCASSPKGTSGRRIDNEQFFGPGTRLTVL.

This rearrangement joins TRBV6-4 to TRBJ2-7; D is ambiguous. Trimming took off 3 bases at V and 4 bases at J, with 16 bases between the two ends. The CDR3 runs 15 residues. CDR1 and CDR2 from the germline V gene are MRHNA and SNTAGT. The CDR3 sequence is CASSERLRIGYEQYF. The CDR3 region has the DNA TGTGCCAGCAGTGAACGACTCCGTATTGGGTACGAGCAGTACTTC.

V gene TRBV19 combines with J gene TRBJ1-6; TRBD1 is a possible D gene (5 bases). Deletions cut 3 bases from V and 7 bases from J, with 19 bases between. Per the germline V gene, CDR1 is LNHDA and CDR2 is SQIVND (reference sequence). This CDR3 comprises 17 residues. The CDR3 here is CASSIPRGGSRNSPLHF. The CDR3 bases are TGTGCCAGTAGTATCCCGCGGGGGGGGTCGCGGAATTCACCCCTCCACTTT.

The chain's CDR3 is CASSYGQGAMWGNQPQHF. CDR3 DNA sequence: TGTGCCAGCAGTTACGGACAGGGGGCAATGTGGGGCAATCAGCCCCAGCATTTT. V is TRBV6-2 or TRBV6-3 and J is TRBJ1-5; 11 nucleotides align to TRBD1. The germline CDR1 and CDR2 sequences are MNHEY and SVGEGT. The junction had 8 bases not matched to a gene; V was cut back by 2 bases and J by 2 bases. The CDR3 is 18 amino acids.

The chain couples TRBV7-2 to TRBJ2-3; TRBD1 might be the D (6 bases). Trimming removed 4 bases from V and 2 bases from J, with 13 bases in between. Germline CDR1 reads SGHTA; CDR2 reads FQGNSA. The CDR3 has 15 residues. The CDR3 DNA sequence: TGTGCCAGCAGCTACAGGGCCCACTTCACAGATACGCAGTATTTT. This encodes CASSYRAHFTDTQYF.

This chain uses TRBV5-1 with TRBJ1-2, with D tentatively TRBD1 (5 bases). The CDR3 length is 13 residues. V lost 4 bases and J lost 6, with 13 bases in between. Looked up from germline, CDR1 is SGHRS and CDR2 is YFSETQ. The CDR3 DNA is TGCGCCAGCAGCCAGGGCGGGGGTGATGGCTACACCTTC. Residues: CASSQGGGDGYTF.

Only one count was recorded for this clone. This chain links TRBV30 with TRBJ1-1; D gene unclear. Germline V gene lookup returns CDR1 GTSNPN and CDR2 SVGIG (reference sequence). The CDR3 is 12 residues long. V was pared by 2 bases and J by 0 bases, with 4 bases between. For the CDR3, the DNA is TGTGCCTGGAGTATCTTGAACACTGAAGCTTTCTTT. It specifies CAWSILNTEAFF.

This clone was picked up one time. The chain links TRBV27 to TRBJ1-2, with a tentative D call TRBD1 (6 bases). CDR1 is MNHEY and CDR2 is SMNVEV in the germline V gene (reference sequence). With 5 bases removed from V and 6 bases from J, the gap between germline ends came to 13 bases. The CDR3 loop spans 13 amino acids. CDR3 loop: CASSQDRSHGYTF. The CDR3, as DNA: TGTGCCAGCAGTCAGGACAGAAGCCATGGCTACACCTTC.

This rearrangement joins TRBV28 to TRBJ1-4; a possible D gene is TRBD1 (6 bases). This CDR3 contains 13 residues. The germline V gene encodes CDR1 MDHEN and CDR2 SYDVKM. V lost 4 bases and J 8 bases, leaving 11 bases between the germline ends. The DNA of the CDR3 is TGTGCCAGCAGTTCACCAGGGGAAGAAAAACTGTTTTTT. Protein sequence: CASSSPGEEKLFF.

The rearrangement uses TRBV2 and TRBJ1-1, with D tentatively TRBD1 (5 bases). The germline V and J ends were trimmed by 2 bases and 5 bases, with 12 bases remaining between them. Germline V gene sequence: CDR1 SNHLY, CDR2 FYNNEI. CDR3 length equals 14 residues. CDR3 sequence: CASSEISRVTEAFF. DNA of the CDR3: TGTGCCAGCAGTGAAATATCCAGGGTGACTGAAGCTTTCTTT.